These 6 T cell receptor beta chains share one sample of origin, sequenced in a study of shared T cell receptors in the human thymus. Clones were sequenced by immunoSEQ multiplex PCR, and TCRdb holds only the in-frame ones, with some missing. The repertoire holds 640,000 or so clones, with over 75% as singletons. The same sample was also studied in work on human thymus T cells.

Sequenced sample: thymocytes. Receptors were obtained from a boy under three years old with a congenital heart defect.

This clone was seen only once. This chain's CDR3 is CASSFTPGWSYNEQFF. Written as DNA, the CDR3 is TGTGCCAGCAGCTTTACCCCCGGGTGGTCCTACAATGAGCAGTTCTTC. The chain is built from TRBV7-2 and TRBJ2-1; no definite D call. Between the trimmed V and J ends, which lost 3 bases and 1 base, there was a span of 13 bases. Germline CDR1 SGHTA, CDR2 FQGNSA. The CDR3 has 16 residues. The full variable domain, its missing parts supplied by reference TRBV7-2 and TRBJ2-1, is GAGVSQSPSNKVTEKGKDVELRCDPISGHTALYWYRQSLGQGLEFLIYFQGNSAPDKSGLPSDRFSAERTGGSVSTLTIQRTQQEDSAVYLCASSFTPGWSYNEQFFGPGTRLTVL.

This chain uses TRBV5-6 with TRBJ1-6, with 10 bases aligning to TRBD1. This CDR3 spans 18 amino acids. J lost 3 bases, V lost 5 bases, and 11 bases had no gene match. CDR1 and CDR2 from the germline V gene are SGHDT and YYEEEE. CDR3 loop: CASSPRDRGSGYNSPLHF. The CDR3 DNA follows: TGTGCCAGCAGTCCCCGGGACAGGGGATCGGGCTATAATTCACCCCTCCACTTT.

This clone appeared a single time. The rearrangement uses TRBV20-1 and TRBJ2-7; the D is unclear. CDR1 is DFQATT, CDR2 SNEGSKA, per germline (reference sequence). Trimming pared 1 base from V and 6 bases from J, leaving 7 bases between. The CDR3 covers 11 residues. The CDR3 coding sequence is TGCAGTGCTAGAGGTTCGGGCGAGCAGTACTTC. This gives the protein CSARGSGEQYF.

The chain uses TRBV7-9 and TRBJ1-1; D may be TRBD1 (6 bases). V was cut by 4 bases and J by 0 bases, with 15 bases left in between. CDR3 size: 16 residues. From germline, CDR1 is SEHNR and CDR2 FQNEAQ (reference sequence). The CDR3 DNA sequence: TGTGCCAGCAGCTCTCCTAGGGGGGGCTTGAACACTGAAGCTTTCTTT. Amino acids: CASSSPRGGLNTEAFF.

J is TRBJ2-5 and V is TRBV5-1; 8 bases are shared with TRBD1. V lost 2 bases and J lost 2; bases outside the gene matches: 5. The germline V gene encodes CDR1 SGHRS and CDR2 YFSETQ. The CDR3 totals 15 residues. As DNA, the CDR3 is TGCGCCAGCAGCTTTGAAGGACAGGGACAAGAGACCCAGTACTTC. Translated: CASSFEGQGQETQYF.

The rearrangement joins TRBV20-1 to TRBJ1-2; weak D call: TRBD1 (5 bases). The CDR3 totals 11 residues. Germline assignment: CDR1 DFQATT and CDR2 SNEGSKA (reference sequence). The V end lost 3 bases, the J end lost 9 bases, and 11 bases lay between the germline ends. The CDR3 region is CSASGGESYTF. The CDR3 DNA follows: TGCAGTGCTAGCGGGGGAGAAAGCTACACCTTC.